The TCR beta chain described here comes from a study of blood T cell repertoires in COVID-19. Sequencing was performed with immunoSEQ multiplex PCR; in TCRdb, only in-frame clones are kept and a portion is missing. Among about 200,000 clones listed, approximately 90% were seen once. The CDR3 length is 13 residues. Deletions cut 0 bases from V and 7 bases from J, with 10 bases between. CDR1 SGHDT and CDR2 YYEEEE come from the germline V gene. This clone was counted a single time. Input material: peripheral blood. The source of this sequence is a man in his fifties with COVID-19, enrolled during active disease. This rearrangement joins TRBV5-6 to TRBJ1-2; a weak D match, TRBD1 (5 bases). The chain's CDR3 is CASSLVQGGGYTF. Here the CDR3 DNA reads TGTGCCAGCAGCTTGGTGCAGGGCGGTGGCTACACCTTC.